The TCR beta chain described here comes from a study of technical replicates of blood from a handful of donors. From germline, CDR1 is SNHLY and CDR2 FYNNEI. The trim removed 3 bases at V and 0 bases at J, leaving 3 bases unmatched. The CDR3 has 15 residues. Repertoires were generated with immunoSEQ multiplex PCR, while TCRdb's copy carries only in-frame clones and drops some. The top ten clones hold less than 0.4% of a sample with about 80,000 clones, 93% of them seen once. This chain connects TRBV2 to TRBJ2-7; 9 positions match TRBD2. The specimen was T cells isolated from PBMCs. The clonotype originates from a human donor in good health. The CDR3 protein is CASSEGAGGSYEQYF. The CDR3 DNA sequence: TGTGCCAGCAGTGAGGGAGCGGGAGGCTCCTACGAGCAGTACTTC.